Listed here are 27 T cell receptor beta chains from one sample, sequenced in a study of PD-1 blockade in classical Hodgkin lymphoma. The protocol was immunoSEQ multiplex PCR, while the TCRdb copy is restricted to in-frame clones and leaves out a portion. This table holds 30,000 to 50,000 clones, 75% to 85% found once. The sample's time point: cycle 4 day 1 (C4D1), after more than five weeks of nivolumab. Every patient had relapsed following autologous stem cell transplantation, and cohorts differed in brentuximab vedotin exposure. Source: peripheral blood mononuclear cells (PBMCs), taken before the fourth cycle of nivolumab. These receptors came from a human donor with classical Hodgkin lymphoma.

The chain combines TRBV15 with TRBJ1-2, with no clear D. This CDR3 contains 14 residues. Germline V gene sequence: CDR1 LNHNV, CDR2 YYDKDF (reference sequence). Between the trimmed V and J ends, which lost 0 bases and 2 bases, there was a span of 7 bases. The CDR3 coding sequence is TGTGCCACCAGCAGAGATCTGCAGAACTATGGCTACACCTTC. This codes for CATSRDLQNYGYTF.

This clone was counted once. The CDR3 protein is CASSADLAGGINEQFF. The DNA of the CDR3 is TGTGCCAGTAGTGCGGATCTAGCGGGGGGGATCAATGAGCAGTTCTTC. The chain combines TRBV19 with TRBJ2-1; 12 positions match TRBD2. CDR1 is LNHDA and CDR2 is SQIVND in the germline V gene (reference sequence). The V segment lost 5 bases and the J segment 6 bases; nucleotides outside the gene matches: 8. This CDR3 region has 16 residues.

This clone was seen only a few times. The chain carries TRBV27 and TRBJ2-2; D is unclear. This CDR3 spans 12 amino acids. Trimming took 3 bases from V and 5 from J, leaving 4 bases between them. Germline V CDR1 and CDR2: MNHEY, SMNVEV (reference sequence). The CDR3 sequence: CASSFRTGELFF. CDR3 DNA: TGTGCCAGCAGTTTCAGGACCGGGGAGCTGTTTTTT.

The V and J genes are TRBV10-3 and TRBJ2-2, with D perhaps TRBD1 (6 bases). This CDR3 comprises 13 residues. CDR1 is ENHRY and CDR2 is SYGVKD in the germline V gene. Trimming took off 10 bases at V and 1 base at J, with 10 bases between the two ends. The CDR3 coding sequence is TGTGCCACCACGGACAGGAACACCGGGGAGCTGTTTTTT. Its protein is CATTDRNTGELFF.

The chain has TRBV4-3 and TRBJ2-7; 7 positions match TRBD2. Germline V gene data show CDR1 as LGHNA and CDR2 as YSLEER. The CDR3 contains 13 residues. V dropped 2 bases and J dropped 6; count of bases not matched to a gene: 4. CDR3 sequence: CASSQLSGAEQYF. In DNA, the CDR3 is TGCGCCAGCAGCCAACTAAGCGGGGCCGAGCAGTACTTC.

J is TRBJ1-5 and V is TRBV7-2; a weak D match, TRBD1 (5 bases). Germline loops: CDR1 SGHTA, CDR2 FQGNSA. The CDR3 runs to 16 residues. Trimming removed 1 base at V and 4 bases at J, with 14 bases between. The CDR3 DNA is TGTGCCAGCAGCTTAGGAACAGGCTTCGGGAATCAGCCCCAGCATTTT. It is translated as CASSLGTGFGNQPQHF.

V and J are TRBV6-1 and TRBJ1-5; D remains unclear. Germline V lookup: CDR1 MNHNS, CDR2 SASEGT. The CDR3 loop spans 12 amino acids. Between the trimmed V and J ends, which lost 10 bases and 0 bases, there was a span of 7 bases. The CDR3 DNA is TGTGCCACCCGGGATAGCAATCAGCCCCAGCATTTT. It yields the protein CATRDSNQPQHF.

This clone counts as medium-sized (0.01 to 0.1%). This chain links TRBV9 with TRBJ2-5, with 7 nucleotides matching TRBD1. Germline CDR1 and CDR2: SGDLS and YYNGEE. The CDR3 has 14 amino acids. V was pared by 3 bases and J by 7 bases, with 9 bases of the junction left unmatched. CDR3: CASSGRQGGGTQYF. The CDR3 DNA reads TGTGCCAGCAGCGGACGACAGGGTGGCGGGACCCAGTACTTC.

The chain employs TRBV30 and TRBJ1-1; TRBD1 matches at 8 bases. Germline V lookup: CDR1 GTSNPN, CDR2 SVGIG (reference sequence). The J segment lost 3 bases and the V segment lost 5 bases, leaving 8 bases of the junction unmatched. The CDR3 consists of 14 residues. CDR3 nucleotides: TGTGCCTGGCAACCGGGACAGGCATACACTGAAGCTTTCTTT. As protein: CAWQPGQAYTEAFF. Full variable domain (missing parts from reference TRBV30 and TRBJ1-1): SQTIHQWPATLVQPVGSPLSLECTVEGTSNPNLYWYRQAAGRGLQLLFYSVGIGQISSEVPQNLSASRPQDRQFILSSKKLLLSDSGFYLCAWQPGQAYTEAFFGQGTRLTVV.

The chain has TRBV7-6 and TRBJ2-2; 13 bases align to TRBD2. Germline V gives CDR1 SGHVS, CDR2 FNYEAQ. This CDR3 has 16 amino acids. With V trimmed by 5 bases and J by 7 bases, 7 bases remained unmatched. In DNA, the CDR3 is TGTGCCAGCAGCAAGGGACTAGCGGGACCTCGCGGGGAGCTGTTTTTT. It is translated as CASSKGLAGPRGELFF.

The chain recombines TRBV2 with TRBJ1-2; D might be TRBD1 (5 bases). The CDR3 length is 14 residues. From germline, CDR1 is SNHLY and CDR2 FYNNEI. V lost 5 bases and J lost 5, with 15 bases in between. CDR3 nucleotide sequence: TGTGCCAGCAGTCCAGACAGCGCCCTATATGGCTACACCTTC. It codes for CASSPDSALYGYTF.

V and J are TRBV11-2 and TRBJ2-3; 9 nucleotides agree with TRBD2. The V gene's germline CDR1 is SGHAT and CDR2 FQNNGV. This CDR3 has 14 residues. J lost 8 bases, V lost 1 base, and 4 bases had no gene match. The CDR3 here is CASSLGRGGPTQYF. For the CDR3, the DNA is TGTGCCAGCAGCTTAGGGCGGGGGGGCCCTACGCAGTATTTT.

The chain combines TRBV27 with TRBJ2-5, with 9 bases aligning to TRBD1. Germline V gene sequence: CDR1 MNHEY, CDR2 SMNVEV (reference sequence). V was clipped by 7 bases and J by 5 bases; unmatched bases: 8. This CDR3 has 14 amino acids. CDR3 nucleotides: TGTGCCAGCAATCATCGAGGACAGGGGGAGACCCAGTACTTC. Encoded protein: CASNHRGQGETQYF.

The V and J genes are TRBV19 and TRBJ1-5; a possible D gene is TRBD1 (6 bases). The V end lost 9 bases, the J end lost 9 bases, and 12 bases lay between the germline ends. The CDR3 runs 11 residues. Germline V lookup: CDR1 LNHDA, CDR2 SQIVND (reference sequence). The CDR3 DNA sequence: TGTGCCAGCTCGGTAGGGGGGCCCCAGCATTTT. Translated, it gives CASSVGGPQHF.

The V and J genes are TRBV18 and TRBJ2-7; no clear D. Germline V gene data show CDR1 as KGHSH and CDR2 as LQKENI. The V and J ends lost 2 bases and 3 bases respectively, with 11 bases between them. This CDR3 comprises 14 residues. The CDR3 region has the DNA TGTGCCAGCTCACCAGACTTACTCGTCTACGAGCAGTACTTC. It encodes CASSPDLLVYEQYF.

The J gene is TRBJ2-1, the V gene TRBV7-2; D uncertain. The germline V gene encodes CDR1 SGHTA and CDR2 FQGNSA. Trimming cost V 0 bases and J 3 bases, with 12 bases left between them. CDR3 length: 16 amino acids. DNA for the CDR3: TGTGCCAGCAGCTTAGCGGTAGGTTTTGGCTACAATGAGCAGTTCTTC. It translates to CASSLAVGFGYNEQFF.

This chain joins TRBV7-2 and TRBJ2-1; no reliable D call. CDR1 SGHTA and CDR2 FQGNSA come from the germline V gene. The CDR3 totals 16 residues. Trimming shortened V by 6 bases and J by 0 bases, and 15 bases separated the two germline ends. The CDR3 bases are TGTGCCAGCAGGGAATCCAGTTCGAGCTCCTACAATGAGCAGTTCTTC. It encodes CASRESSSSSYNEQFF.

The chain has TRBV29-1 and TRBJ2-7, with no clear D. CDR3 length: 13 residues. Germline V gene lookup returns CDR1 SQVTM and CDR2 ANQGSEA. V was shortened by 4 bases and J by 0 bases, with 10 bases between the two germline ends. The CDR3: CSVGGTNSYEQYF. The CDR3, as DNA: TGCAGCGTTGGAGGCACAAACTCCTACGAGCAGTACTTC.

The CDR3 DNA reads as TGTGCCATCAGTCGACAAGGTGAAAAACTGTTTTTT. Encoded protein: CAISRQGEKLFF. V usage is TRBV10-3 and J usage is TRBJ1-4; no reliable D call. V shed 5 bases and J shed 7 bases, with 8 bases lying between them. CDR1 ENHRY and CDR2 SYGVKD come from the germline V gene. This CDR3 is 12 amino acids long.

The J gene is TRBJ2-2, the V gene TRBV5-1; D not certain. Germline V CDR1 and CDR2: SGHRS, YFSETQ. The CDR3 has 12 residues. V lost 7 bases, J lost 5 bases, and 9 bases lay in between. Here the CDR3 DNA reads TGCGCCAGCGGATTCGGTACCGGGGAGCTGTTTTTT. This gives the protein CASGFGTGELFF.

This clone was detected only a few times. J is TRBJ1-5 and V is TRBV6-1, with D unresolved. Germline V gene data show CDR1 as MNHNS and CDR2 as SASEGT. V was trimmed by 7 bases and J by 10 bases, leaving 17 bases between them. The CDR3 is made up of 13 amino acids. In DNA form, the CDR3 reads TGTGCCAGCACCACCGGCCTGGGATCACCCCAGCATTTT. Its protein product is CASTTGLGSPQHF.

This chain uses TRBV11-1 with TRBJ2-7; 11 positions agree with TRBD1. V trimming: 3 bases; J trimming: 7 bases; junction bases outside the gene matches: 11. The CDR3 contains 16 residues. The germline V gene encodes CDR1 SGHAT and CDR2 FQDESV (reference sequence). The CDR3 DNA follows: TGTGCCAGCAGCTTCTCTTTCCAGGACAGGGGGCTTGAGCAGTACTTC. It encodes CASSFSFQDRGLEQYF.

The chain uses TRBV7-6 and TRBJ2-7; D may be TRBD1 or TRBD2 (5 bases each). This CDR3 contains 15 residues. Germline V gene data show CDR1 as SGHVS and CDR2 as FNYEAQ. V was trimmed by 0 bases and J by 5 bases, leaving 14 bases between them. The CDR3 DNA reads TGTGCCAGCAGCTTAGCGGCGGCAAGAGGGGACGAGCAGTACTTC. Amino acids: CASSLAAARGDEQYF.

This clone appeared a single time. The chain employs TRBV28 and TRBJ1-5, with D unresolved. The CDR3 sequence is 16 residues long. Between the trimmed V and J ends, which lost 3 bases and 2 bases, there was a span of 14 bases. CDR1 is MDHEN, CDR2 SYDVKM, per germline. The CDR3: CASSFRRLPRNQPQHF. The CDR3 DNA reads TGTGCCAGCAGTTTCAGGCGACTTCCCCGCAATCAGCCCCAGCATTTT.

The CDR3 DNA follows: TGTGCCAGCTCTCACCCGGGACGGTCCTACGAGCAGTACTTC. Amino acid sequence: CASSHPGRSYEQYF. The chain joins TRBV18 to TRBJ2-7, with D tentatively TRBD1 or TRBD2 (5 bases each). Germline CDR1 and CDR2: KGHSH and LQKENI. V lost 6 bases, J lost 1 base, and 13 bases lay in between. The CDR3 length is 14 residues.

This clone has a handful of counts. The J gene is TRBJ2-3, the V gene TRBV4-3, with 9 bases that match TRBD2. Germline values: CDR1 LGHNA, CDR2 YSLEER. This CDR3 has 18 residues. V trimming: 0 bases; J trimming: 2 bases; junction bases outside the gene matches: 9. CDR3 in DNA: TGCGCCAGCAGCCAAGATTGGCTCCCTAGCGGGAACACAGATACGCAGTATTTT. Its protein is CASSQDWLPSGNTDTQYF.

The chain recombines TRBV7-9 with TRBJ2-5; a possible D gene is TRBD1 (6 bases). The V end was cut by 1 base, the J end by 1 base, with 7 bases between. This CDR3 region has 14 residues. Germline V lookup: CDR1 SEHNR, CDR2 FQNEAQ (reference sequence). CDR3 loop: CASSLGGGQETQYF. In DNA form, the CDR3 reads TGTGCCAGCAGCTTAGGAGGGGGCCAAGAGACCCAGTACTTC.